The rows below give T cell receptor beta chains drawn from one sample of a study of T cell changes during pregnancy in multiple sclerosis. Only in-frame clones appear in the TCRdb table, and some are missing; sequencing was by immunoSEQ multiplex PCR. The sample lists around 33,000 clones; approximately 88% were seen once. Sequenced material: CD8+ T cells from peripheral blood mononuclear cells, taken before pregnancy. The receptors come from a female donor with multiple sclerosis, enrolled in a pregnancy study. Each CDR3 is given with its conserved first and last residue. Fields, in order: CDR3 DNA, CDR3 protein, D gene, J gene, V gene, clone size. The D gene is left open where the match is weak. Size values are once, few and many counts, or a class for expanded clones, and some rows have none.

CDR3 DNA: TGTGCCAGCAGTTTAGGCAGGGGAGTCTACGAGCAGTACTTC
CDR3 protein: CASSLGRGVYEQYF
D gene: .
J gene: TRBJ2-7
V gene: TRBV27
clone size: .

CDR3 DNA: TGCGCCAGCAGCCGGGCCGGGTACGAGACAGGGGACACTGAAGCTTTCTTT
CDR3 protein: CASSRAGYETGDTEAFF
D gene: TRBD1
J gene: TRBJ1-1
V gene: TRBV4-3
clone size: .

CDR3 DNA: TGTGCCAGCAGTGACAGCGCCGAGCGGGGGGGAGATACGCAGTATTTT
CDR3 protein: CASSDSAERGGDTQYF
D gene: TRBD2
J gene: TRBJ2-3
V gene: TRBV6-4
clone size: .

CDR3 DNA: TGTGCCAGCAGTTTCACGGGCTCCTACAATGAGCAGTTCTTC
CDR3 protein: CASSFTGSYNEQFF
D gene: .
J gene: TRBJ2-1
V gene: TRBV27
clone size: .

CDR3 DNA: TGTGCCAGCAGCCAGACTAGCGGGGGGGCCCAAGACAAGACCCAGTACTTC
CDR3 protein: CASSQTSGGAQDKTQYF
D gene: TRBD2
J gene: TRBJ2-5
V gene: TRBV11-2
clone size: .

CDR3 DNA: TGTGCCAGTAGTCGGGGACTAGCGGACTACAATGAGCAGTTCTTC
CDR3 protein: CASSRGLADYNEQFF
D gene: TRBD2
J gene: TRBJ2-1
V gene: TRBV19
clone size: .

CDR3 DNA: TGTGCCAGCAGCTTTGGCAAGGGGGCAGGCAATCAGCCCCAGCATTTT
CDR3 protein: CASSFGKGAGNQPQHF
D gene: TRBD1
J gene: TRBJ1-5
V gene: TRBV7-9
clone size: .

CDR3 DNA: TGTGCCAGCAGCCCCAGTCCCAGGGACCAAGAGACCCAGTACTTC
CDR3 protein: CASSPSPRDQETQYF
D gene: .
J gene: TRBJ2-5
V gene: TRBV7-9
clone size: .

CDR3 DNA: TGTGCCAGCAGTCCGGGACAACTACCACCCTACGAGCAGTACTTC
CDR3 protein: CASSPGQLPPYEQYF
D gene: .
J gene: TRBJ2-7
V gene: TRBV6-5
clone size: few

CDR3 DNA: TGTGCCAGCAGTTACTCTTGGACAGGCTACGAGCAGTACTTC
CDR3 protein: CASSYSWTGYEQYF
D gene: TRBD1
J gene: TRBJ2-7
V gene: TRBV6-5
clone size: .

CDR3 DNA: TGTGCCAGCAGCTGGGGGTGGACAGGGGTCGAGCAGTACTTC
CDR3 protein: CASSWGWTGVEQYF
D gene: TRBD1
J gene: TRBJ2-7
V gene: TRBV5-5
clone size: .

CDR3 DNA: TGCAGTGCCGGACTTGACTATGGCTACACCTTC
CDR3 protein: CSAGLDYGYTF
D gene: .
J gene: TRBJ1-2
V gene: TRBV20-1
clone size: .

CDR3 DNA: TGTGCCAGCAGTTTATACACTGGGGGCCCGGAGCAGTACTTC
CDR3 protein: CASSLYTGGPEQYF
D gene: .
J gene: TRBJ2-7
V gene: TRBV27
clone size: .

CDR3 DNA: TGTGCCAGCAGTCCCGGGACAGGGTGGGCTGAAGCTTTCTTT
CDR3 protein: CASSPGTGWAEAFF
D gene: TRBD1
J gene: TRBJ1-1
V gene: TRBV6-5
clone size: once

CDR3 DNA: TGTGCCAGCAGCTTCCCCCCGGGACAGGGAAGGACTGAAGCTTTCTTT
CDR3 protein: CASSFPPGQGRTEAFF
D gene: TRBD1
J gene: TRBJ1-1
V gene: TRBV11-2
clone size: .

CDR3 DNA: TGTGCCAGCAGTGAAGAGGGGCCCTTGAGGGGGCCAGGGACTGAAGCTTTCTTT
CDR3 protein: CASSEEGPLRGPGTEAFF
D gene: TRBD1
J gene: TRBJ1-1
V gene: TRBV2
clone size: .

CDR3 DNA: TGTGCCAGCGGCTCCGTCGGGACAGGGTGGCACGAGCAGTACTTC
CDR3 protein: CASGSVGTGWHEQYF
D gene: TRBD1
J gene: TRBJ2-7
V gene: TRBV27
clone size: .

CDR3 DNA: TGTGCCAGCAGCGAGGGACAGGGCCTTAATTCACCCCTCCACTTT
CDR3 protein: CASSEGQGLNSPLHF
D gene: TRBD1
J gene: TRBJ1-6
V gene: TRBV7-3
clone size: .

CDR3 DNA: TGTGCCAGTACCCGCCGGGGGGGGTCTAACTCACCCCTCCACTTT
CDR3 protein: CASTRRGGSNSPLHF
D gene: .
J gene: TRBJ1-6
V gene: TRBV19
clone size: .

CDR3 DNA: TGCGCCAGCAGCCCGACTACAGGGGCTGGGACCAACGTCCTGACTTTC
CDR3 protein: CASSPTTGAGTNVLTF
D gene: TRBD1
J gene: TRBJ2-6
V gene: TRBV4-3
clone size: .

CDR3 DNA: TGTGCCAGCAGCGAAAGCGGCTTGGGTTCCTACAATGAGCAGTTCTTC
CDR3 protein: CASSESGLGSYNEQFF
D gene: .
J gene: TRBJ2-1
V gene: TRBV6-4
clone size: .

CDR3 DNA: TGTGCCGGCCAGAATATAACCTACGAGCAGTACTTC
CDR3 protein: CAGQNITYEQYF
D gene: .
J gene: TRBJ2-7
V gene: TRBV7-9
clone size: .

CDR3 DNA: TGTGCCAGCAGTTTAGTAAACGAGCAGTACTTC
CDR3 protein: CASSLVNEQYF
D gene: .
J gene: TRBJ2-7
V gene: TRBV28
clone size: .

CDR3 DNA: TGCGCCAGCAGCCAAGACCCGACAGGGGACTATGGCTACACCTTC
CDR3 protein: CASSQDPTGDYGYTF
D gene: TRBD1
J gene: TRBJ1-2
V gene: TRBV4-1
clone size: .

CDR3 DNA: TGCGCCAGCAGCTTGAGCGGGGAGTACCAAGAGACCCAGTACTTC
CDR3 protein: CASSLSGEYQETQYF
D gene: TRBD2
J gene: TRBJ2-5
V gene: TRBV5-1
clone size: .

CDR3 DNA: TGCAGCGTTCACCCCGCGGGACAGACCCTAGGCTATGGCTACACCTTC
CDR3 protein: CSVHPAGQTLGYGYTF
D gene: TRBD1
J gene: TRBJ1-2
V gene: TRBV29-1
clone size: few

CDR3 DNA: TGTGCCAGCAGCCCGAGTACCGGCGGACAGGGAGGGGAGACCCAGTACTTC
CDR3 protein: CASSPSTGGQGGETQYF
D gene: .
J gene: TRBJ2-5
V gene: TRBV9
clone size: .

CDR3 DNA: TGTGCCAGCAGCCTCCATAGCGGGACTGACTACGAGCAGTACTTC
CDR3 protein: CASSLHSGTDYEQYF
D gene: TRBD2
J gene: TRBJ2-7
V gene: TRBV7-9
clone size: .

CDR3 DNA: TGCGCCAGCAGCTTCCGGGACAGGCCCACCGGGGAGCTGTTTTTT
CDR3 protein: CASSFRDRPTGELFF
D gene: TRBD1
J gene: TRBJ2-2
V gene: TRBV5-1
clone size: .

CDR3 DNA: TGTGCCAGCAGCCGGGAGGGACTAGCGCCCGGGGAGCTGTTTTTT
CDR3 protein: CASSREGLAPGELFF
D gene: TRBD2
J gene: TRBJ2-2
V gene: TRBV5-4
clone size: .

CDR3 DNA: TGTGCCATCAGTGTCTGGAACACTGAAGCTTTCTTT
CDR3 protein: CAISVWNTEAFF
D gene: .
J gene: TRBJ1-1
V gene: TRBV10-3
clone size: .

CDR3 DNA: TGTGCCAGCAGCCCGAAAATTAGCGGGGGGGCCGCCGGGGAGCTGTTTTTT
CDR3 protein: CASSPKISGGAAGELFF
D gene: TRBD2
J gene: TRBJ2-2
V gene: TRBV7-9
clone size: .

CDR3 DNA: TGTGCCAGCTCAGATCTGACAGGGCGCTACGAGCAGTACTTC
CDR3 protein: CASSDLTGRYEQYF
D gene: TRBD1
J gene: TRBJ2-7
V gene: TRBV18
clone size: .

CDR3 DNA: TGTGCCAGCAGCTTAGCCCTTAGGCGGGGGGGGAACACCGGGGAGCTGTTTTTT
CDR3 protein: CASSLALRRGGNTGELFF
D gene: TRBD2
J gene: TRBJ2-2
V gene: TRBV7-2
clone size: .

CDR3 DNA: TGTGCCTGGAGTTCCGCGTTAGCCAAAAACATTCAGTACTTC
CDR3 protein: CAWSSALAKNIQYF
D gene: .
J gene: TRBJ2-4
V gene: TRBV30
clone size: .

CDR3 DNA: TGCGCCAGCAGCCAAGTCACCGGGGGGCGGCTCTATGGCTACACCTTC
CDR3 protein: CASSQVTGGRLYGYTF
D gene: .
J gene: TRBJ1-2
V gene: TRBV4-1
clone size: .

CDR3 DNA: TGTGCCAGCAGTATCTTCCGGTTAGAGAACACTGAAGCTTTCTTT
CDR3 protein: CASSIFRLENTEAFF
D gene: .
J gene: TRBJ1-1
V gene: TRBV6-5
clone size: .

CDR3 DNA: TGTGCCAGCAGCCCTGGGACAGGGGACACCGGGGAGCTGTTTTTT
CDR3 protein: CASSPGTGDTGELFF
D gene: TRBD1
J gene: TRBJ2-2
V gene: TRBV6-6
clone size: .

CDR3 DNA: TGTGCCAGCAGCCAAGATTACCACGGCCGCGGAAACTATGGCTACACCTTC
CDR3 protein: CASSQDYHGRGNYGYTF
D gene: .
J gene: TRBJ1-2
V gene: TRBV4-2
clone size: .

CDR3 DNA: TGCGCCAGCAGCTTGTTCGGCGGGGGACTCCCCTACGAGCAGTACTTC
CDR3 protein: CASSLFGGGLPYEQYF
D gene: TRBD2
J gene: TRBJ2-7
V gene: TRBV5-1
clone size: .

CDR3 DNA: TGCGCCAGCAGCCAAGAGGGAACAGGGGAGAGCAATCAGCCCCAGCATTTT
CDR3 protein: CASSQEGTGESNQPQHF
D gene: TRBD1
J gene: TRBJ1-5
V gene: TRBV4-3
clone size: .

CDR3 DNA: TGTGCCAGACTCCCGCCCGGGACAGGGTATGGCTACACCTTC
CDR3 protein: CARLPPGTGYGYTF
D gene: TRBD1
J gene: TRBJ1-2
V gene: TRBV25-1
clone size: .

CDR3 DNA: TGTGCCAGCAGCTCCCCCTGGCTGAACACTGAAGCTTTCTTT
CDR3 protein: CASSSPWLNTEAFF
D gene: .
J gene: TRBJ1-1
V gene: TRBV7-9
clone size: few